Described below is a single T cell receptor beta chain sequence and its context. This specimen belongs to a study of radiotherapy plus CTLA-4 blockade in lung cancer. The method was immunoSEQ multiplex PCR; TCRdb's version includes in-frame clones alone and lacks a portion of them. The sample includes around 91,000 clones, around 90% of them seen just once. This CDR3 has 15 amino acids. CDR1 is SNHLY, CDR2 FYNNEI, per germline. V was shortened by 6 bases and J by 3 bases, with 15 bases between the two germline ends. In chemo-refractory metastatic non-small-cell lung cancer, patients got ipilimumab CTLA-4 blockade together with focal radiation.

The receptor's source is a human donor with non-small cell lung cancer that progressed on radiotherapy plus ipilimumab. Sequencing used peripheral blood, obtained from a patient treated with radiotherapy plus ipilimumab. The rearrangement links TRBV2 to TRBJ2-1; a possible D gene is TRBD2 (6 bases). The CDR3 loop is CASRDTGLSYNEQFF. CDR3 nucleotide sequence: TGTGCCAGCAGGGATACGGGACTCAGCTACAATGAGCAGTTCTTC.